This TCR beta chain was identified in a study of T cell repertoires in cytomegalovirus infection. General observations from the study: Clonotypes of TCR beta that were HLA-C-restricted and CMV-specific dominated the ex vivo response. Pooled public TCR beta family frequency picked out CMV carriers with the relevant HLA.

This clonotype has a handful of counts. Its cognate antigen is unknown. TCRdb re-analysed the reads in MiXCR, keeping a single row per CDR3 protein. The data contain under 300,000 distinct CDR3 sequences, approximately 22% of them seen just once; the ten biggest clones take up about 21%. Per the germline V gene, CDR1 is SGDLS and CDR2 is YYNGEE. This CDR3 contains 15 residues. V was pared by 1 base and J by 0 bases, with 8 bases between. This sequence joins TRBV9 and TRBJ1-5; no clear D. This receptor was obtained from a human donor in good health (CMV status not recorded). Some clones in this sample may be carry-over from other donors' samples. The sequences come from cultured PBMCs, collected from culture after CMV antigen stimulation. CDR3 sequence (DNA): TGTGCCAGCAGCGTAACGGGTGATAGCAATCAGCCCCAGCATTTT. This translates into CASSVTGDSNQPQHF.